Shown below are 5 T cell receptor beta chains from a single sample sequenced in a study of shared clonotypes between healthy human individuals. Assay used: immunoSEQ multiplex PCR; TCRdb lists only in-frame clones, some missing. This sample yields about 710,000 clones, of which approximately 73% are seen a single time; around 1.7% belongs to the top ten. Sequenced material: memory CD4+ T cells sorted from blood. Subset noted: CD45RA-negative fraction. These receptors all stem from a woman in her twenties or thirties in good health.

In its sample, this clone was seen a few times. The genes are TRBV4-1 and TRBJ2-2; TRBD2 aligns across 11 bases. The germline gives CDR1 MGHRA, CDR2 YSYEKL. The J segment lost 7 bases and the V segment lost 3 bases, leaving 7 bases of the junction unmatched. The CDR3 is 16 residues long. The CDR3, as DNA: TGCGCCAGCAGCCAGGTTACTAGCGGGAGAGGCGGGGAGCTGTTTTTT. Its protein product is CASSQVTSGRGGELFF.

The J gene is TRBJ2-7, the V gene TRBV5-1, with a possible D match to TRBD2 (5 bases). V shed 2 bases and J shed 2 bases, with 11 bases lying between them. The CDR3 totals 14 residues. Germline V gives CDR1 SGHRS, CDR2 YFSETQ. The CDR3 here is CASSFERLTYEQYF. The DNA for the CDR3 is TGCGCCAGCAGCTTTGAGCGGCTAACCTACGAGCAGTACTTC.

There are a few counts of this clone. CDR3 bases: TGCGCCAGCAGCGACGGCACAGACTCCTTGGGTAATCAGCCCCAGCATTTT. This codes for CASSDGTDSLGNQPQHF. The rearrangement uses TRBV5-1 and TRBJ1-5; D is uncertain. Germline V gives CDR1 SGHRS, CDR2 YFSETQ. The CDR3 is 17 amino acids. Trimming took 4 bases from V and 4 from J, leaving 21 bases between them.

This chain links TRBV19 with TRBJ2-5, with TRBD1 matching 9 bases. In germline, CDR1 is LNHDA, CDR2 SQIVND (reference sequence). With V trimmed by 5 bases and J by 4 bases, 11 bases remained unmatched. CDR3 size: 16 residues. This CDR3 reads CASSPKGDRVGETQYF. CDR3 coding DNA: TGTGCCAGTAGTCCGAAGGGGGACAGGGTCGGAGAGACCCAGTACTTC.

The V and J genes are TRBV10-3 and TRBJ2-5; D is unclear. V lost 0 bases to trimming and J lost 3 bases, with 5 bases between them. Germline CDR1 reads ENHRY; CDR2 reads SYGVKD. The CDR3 covers 13 residues. For the CDR3, the DNA is TGTGCCATCAGTGAGTCGACTGAAGAGACCCAGTACTTC. Translated, it gives CAISESTEETQYF.